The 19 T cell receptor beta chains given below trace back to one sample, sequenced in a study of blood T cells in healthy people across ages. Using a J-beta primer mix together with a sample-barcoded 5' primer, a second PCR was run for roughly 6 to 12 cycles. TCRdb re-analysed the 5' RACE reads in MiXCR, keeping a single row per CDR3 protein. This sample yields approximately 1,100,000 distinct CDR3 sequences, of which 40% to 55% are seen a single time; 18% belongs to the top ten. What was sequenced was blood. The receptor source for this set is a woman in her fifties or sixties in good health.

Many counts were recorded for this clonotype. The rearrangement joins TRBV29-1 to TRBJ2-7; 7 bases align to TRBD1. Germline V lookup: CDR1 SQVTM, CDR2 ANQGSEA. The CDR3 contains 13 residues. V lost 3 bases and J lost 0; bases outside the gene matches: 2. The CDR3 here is CSVEDRSSYEQYF. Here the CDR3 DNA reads TGCAGCGTTGAGGACAGGAGCTCCTACGAGCAGTACTTC.

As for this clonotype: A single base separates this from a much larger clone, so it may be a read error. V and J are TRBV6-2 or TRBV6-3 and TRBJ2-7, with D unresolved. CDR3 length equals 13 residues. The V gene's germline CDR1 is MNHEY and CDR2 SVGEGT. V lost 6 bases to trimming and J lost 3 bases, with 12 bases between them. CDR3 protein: CASSSRLNYEQYF. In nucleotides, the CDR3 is TGTGCCAGCAGCTCGCGTCTCAACTACGAGCAGTACTTC.

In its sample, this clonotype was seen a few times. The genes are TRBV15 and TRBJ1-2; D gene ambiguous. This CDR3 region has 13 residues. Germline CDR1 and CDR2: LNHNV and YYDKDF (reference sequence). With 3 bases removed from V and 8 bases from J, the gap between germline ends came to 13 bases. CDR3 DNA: TGTGCCACCAGCAGGCCCTCCACGGGCGGCTACACCTTC. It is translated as CATSRPSTGGYTF.

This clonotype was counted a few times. The CDR3 loop reads CSAANGSQYEQYF. DNA of the CDR3: TGCAGTGCTGCAAACGGGAGTCAATACGAGCAGTACTTC. The chain carries TRBV20-1 and TRBJ2-7; a weak D match, TRBD2 (6 bases). CDR3 length: 13 amino acids. Germline CDR1 is DFQATT and CDR2 is SNEGSKA (reference sequence). V was clipped by 5 bases and J by 4 bases, with 15 bases between them.

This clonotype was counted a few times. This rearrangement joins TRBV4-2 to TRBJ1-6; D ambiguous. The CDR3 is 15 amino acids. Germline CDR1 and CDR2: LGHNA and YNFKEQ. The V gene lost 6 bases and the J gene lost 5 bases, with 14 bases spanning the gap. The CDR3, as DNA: TGTGCCAGCAGAGGGAGTCAGCGGGATAATTCACCCCTCCACTTT. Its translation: CASRGSQRDNSPLHF.

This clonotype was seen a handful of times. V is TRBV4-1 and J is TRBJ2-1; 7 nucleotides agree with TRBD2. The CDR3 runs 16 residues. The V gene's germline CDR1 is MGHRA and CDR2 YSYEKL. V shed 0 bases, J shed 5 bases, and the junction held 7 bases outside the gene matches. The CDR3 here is CASSQEGTNLHNEQFF. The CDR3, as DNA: TGCGCCAGCAGCCAAGAGGGGACTAACCTCCACAATGAGCAGTTCTTC.

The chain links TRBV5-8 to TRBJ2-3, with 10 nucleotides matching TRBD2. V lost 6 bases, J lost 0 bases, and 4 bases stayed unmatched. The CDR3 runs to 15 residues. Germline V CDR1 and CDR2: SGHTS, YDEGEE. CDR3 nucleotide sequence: TGTGCCAGCACTCTAGCGGGAGAGAGCACAGATACGCAGTATTTT. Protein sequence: CASTLAGESTDTQYF.

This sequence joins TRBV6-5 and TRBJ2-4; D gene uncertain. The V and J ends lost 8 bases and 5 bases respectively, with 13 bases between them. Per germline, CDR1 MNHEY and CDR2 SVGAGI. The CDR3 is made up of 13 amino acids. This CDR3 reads CASGLGPENIQYF. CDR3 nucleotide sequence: TGTGCCAGCGGCCTGGGCCCCGAAAACATTCAGTACTTC.

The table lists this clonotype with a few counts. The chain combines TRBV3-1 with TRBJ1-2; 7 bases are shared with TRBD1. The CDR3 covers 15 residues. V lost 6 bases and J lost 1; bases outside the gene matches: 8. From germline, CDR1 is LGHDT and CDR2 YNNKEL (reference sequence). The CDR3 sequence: CASRPTRQGNYGYTF. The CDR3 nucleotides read TGTGCCAGCAGACCCACGAGACAGGGTAACTATGGCTACACCTTC.

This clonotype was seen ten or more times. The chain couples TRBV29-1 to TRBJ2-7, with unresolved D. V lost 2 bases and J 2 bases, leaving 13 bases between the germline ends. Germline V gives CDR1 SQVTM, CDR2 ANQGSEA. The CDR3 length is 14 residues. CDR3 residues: CSVEIPQTPYEQYF. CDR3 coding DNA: TGCAGCGTTGAAATCCCACAGACACCCTACGAGCAGTACTTC.

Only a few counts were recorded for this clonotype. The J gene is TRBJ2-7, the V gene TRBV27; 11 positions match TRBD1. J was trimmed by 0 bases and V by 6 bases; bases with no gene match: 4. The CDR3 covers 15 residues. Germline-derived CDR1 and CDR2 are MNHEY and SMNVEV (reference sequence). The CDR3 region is CASRDRGLGSYEQYF. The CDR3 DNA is TGTGCCAGCAGGGACAGGGGGCTTGGCTCCTACGAGCAGTACTTC.

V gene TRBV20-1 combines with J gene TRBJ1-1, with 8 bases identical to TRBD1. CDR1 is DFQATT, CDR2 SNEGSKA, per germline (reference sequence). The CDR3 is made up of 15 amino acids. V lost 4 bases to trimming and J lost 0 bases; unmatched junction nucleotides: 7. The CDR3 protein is CSATGGGIMNTEAFF. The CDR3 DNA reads TGCAGTGCTACAGGGGGCGGGATAATGAACACTGAAGCTTTCTTT.

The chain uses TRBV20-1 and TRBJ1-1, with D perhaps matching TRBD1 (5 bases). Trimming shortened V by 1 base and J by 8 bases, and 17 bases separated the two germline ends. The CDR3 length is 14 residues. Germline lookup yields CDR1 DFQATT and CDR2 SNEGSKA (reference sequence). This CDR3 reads CSARAQGDGGEAFF. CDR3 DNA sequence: TGCAGTGCTAGAGCCCAAGGGGACGGGGGGGAAGCTTTCTTT.

Here the CDR3 DNA reads TGCGCCAGCAGCCCCGGGACAGGGCACAATCAGCCCCAGCATTTT. Amino acid sequence: CASSPGTGHNQPQHF. The chain employs TRBV5-1 and TRBJ1-5; 9 bases agree with TRBD1. Germline-derived CDR1 and CDR2 are SGHRS and YFSETQ. The CDR3 consists of 15 residues. V was clipped by 4 bases and J by 3 bases; unmatched bases: 5.

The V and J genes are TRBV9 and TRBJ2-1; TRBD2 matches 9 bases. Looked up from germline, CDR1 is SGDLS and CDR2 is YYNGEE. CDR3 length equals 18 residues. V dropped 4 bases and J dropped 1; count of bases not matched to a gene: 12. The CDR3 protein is CASSPPETSGESYNEQFF. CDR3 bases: TGTGCCAGCAGCCCGCCGGAGACTAGCGGAGAATCCTACAATGAGCAGTTCTTC.

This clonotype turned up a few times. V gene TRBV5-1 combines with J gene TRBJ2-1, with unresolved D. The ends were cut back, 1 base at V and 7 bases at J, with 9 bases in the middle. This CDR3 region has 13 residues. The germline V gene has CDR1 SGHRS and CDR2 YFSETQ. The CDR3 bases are TGCGCCAGCAGCTTGTGGATACGGAATGAGCAGTTCTTC. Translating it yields CASSLWIRNEQFF.

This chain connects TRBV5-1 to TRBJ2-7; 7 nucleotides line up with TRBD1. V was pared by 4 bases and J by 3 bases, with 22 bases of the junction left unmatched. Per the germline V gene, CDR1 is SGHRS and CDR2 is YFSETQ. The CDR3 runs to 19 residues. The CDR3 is CASSLPRTGPTGRNYEQYF. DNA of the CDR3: TGCGCCAGCAGCCTTCCACGAACTGGTCCGACAGGGCGGAACTACGAGCAGTACTTC.

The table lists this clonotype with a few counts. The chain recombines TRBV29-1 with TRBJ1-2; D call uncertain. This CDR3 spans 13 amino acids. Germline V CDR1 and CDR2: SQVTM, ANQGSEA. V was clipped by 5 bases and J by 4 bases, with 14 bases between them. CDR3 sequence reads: CSVQTATFYGYTF. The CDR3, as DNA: TGCAGCGTTCAAACGGCAACGTTCTATGGCTACACCTTC.

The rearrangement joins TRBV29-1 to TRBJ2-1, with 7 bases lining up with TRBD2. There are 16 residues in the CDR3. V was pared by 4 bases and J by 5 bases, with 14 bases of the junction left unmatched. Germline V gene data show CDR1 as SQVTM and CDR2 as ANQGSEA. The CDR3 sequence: CSVGSGRERFNNEQFF. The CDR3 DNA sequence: TGCAGCGTTGGTTCAGGGCGGGAGAGGTTTAACAATGAGCAGTTCTTC.